These 15 T cell receptor beta chains originate from one sample sequenced in a study of blood T cell repertoires in COVID-19. The repertoire was sequenced with immunoSEQ multiplex PCR; TCRdb's copy has only in-frame clones and lacks some. The sample has 250,000 or so clones; 84% are singletons. The sequencing sample was made of PBMCs or T cells enriched from blood (not recorded which). These receptors came from a man between 60 and 75 years old who had recovered from COVID-19.

V usage is TRBV18 and J usage is TRBJ1-4; maybe TRBD1 (5 bases). V lost 3 bases and J 7 bases, leaving 9 bases between the germline ends. There are 13 residues in the CDR3. CDR1 and CDR2 (germline): KGHSH, LQKENI. The CDR3 reads CASSPRQGEKLFF. The CDR3, as DNA: TGTGCCAGCTCACCGCGGCAGGGTGAAAAACTGTTTTTT. Filled out from reference TRBV18 and TRBJ1-4, the complete variable domain reads NAGVMQNPRHLVRRRGQEARLRCSPMKGHSHVYWYRQLPEEGLKFMVYLQKENIIDESGMPKERFSAEFPKEGPSILRIQQVVRGDSAAYFCASSPRQGEKLFFGSGTQLSVL.

The chain carries TRBV5-1 and TRBJ1-2; no firm D call. V was trimmed by 4 bases and J by 6 bases, leaving 19 bases between them. The germline V gene encodes CDR1 SGHRS and CDR2 YFSETQ. The CDR3 runs to 15 residues. The CDR3 coding sequence is TGCGCCAGCAGCCCCTACTTAACAGAAACGGATGGCTACACCTTC. It codes for CASSPYLTETDGYTF.

V is TRBV2 and J is TRBJ2-3; 8 bases line up with TRBD2. There are 16 residues in the CDR3. Germline V gene sequence: CDR1 SNHLY, CDR2 FYNNEI. J gave up 1 base and V 6 bases, and 9 bases lay outside the gene matches. This CDR3 is CASSAPGGPRTDTQYF. The CDR3 DNA reads TGTGCCAGCAGCGCCCCGGGAGGGCCGCGCACAGATACGCAGTATTTT.

The chain recombines TRBV4-1 with TRBJ2-5; 9 nucleotides match TRBD1. This CDR3 is built from 15 residues. J was trimmed by 5 bases and V by 2 bases; bases with no gene match: 6. Germline V CDR1 and CDR2: MGHRA, YSYEKL. The CDR3 protein is CASSQKTGGRETQYF. CDR3 bases: TGCGCCAGCAGCCAAAAAACAGGGGGCAGGGAGACCCAGTACTTC.

This clone is a singleton in its sample. V gene TRBV7-9 combines with J gene TRBJ1-3; no reliable D call. Germline V lookup: CDR1 SEHNR, CDR2 FQNEAQ (reference sequence). The length of the CDR3 is 16 residues. The V gene lost 1 base and the J gene lost 0 bases, with 10 bases spanning the gap. This CDR3 is CASSLGTAVSGNTIYF. The DNA for the CDR3 is TGTGCCAGCAGCTTAGGTACAGCAGTCTCTGGAAACACCATATATTTT.

This clone appeared a few times. The chain recombines TRBV19 with TRBJ2-2; possibly TRBD2 for D (6 bases). V was shortened by 3 bases and J by 6 bases, with 17 bases between the two germline ends. The CDR3 consists of 16 residues. Germline V CDR1 and CDR2: LNHDA, SQIVND (reference sequence). This CDR3 is CASSIRGPGGAGELFF. For the CDR3, the DNA is TGTGCCAGTAGTATTCGAGGGCCCGGGGGAGCCGGGGAGCTGTTTTTT. Full variable domain (remainder filled in from reference TRBV19 and TRBJ2-2): DGGITQSPKYLFRKEGQNVTLSCEQNLNHDAMYWYRQDPGQGLRLIYYSQIVNDFQKGDIAEGYSVSREKKESFPLTVTSAQKNPTAFYLCASSIRGPGGAGELFFGEGSRLTVL.

The DNA for the CDR3 is TGTGCCAGTCGCGCGGGTGCTTTGGCTGAAGCTTTCTTT. As protein: CASRAGALAEAFF. This sequence joins TRBV19 and TRBJ1-1; no clear D gene. This CDR3 has 13 amino acids. CDR1 and CDR2 from the germline V gene are LNHDA and SQIVND (reference sequence). V dropped 8 bases and J dropped 6 bases, with 16 bases sitting between them.

This chain links TRBV3-1 (or the pseudogene TRBV3-2) with TRBJ1-3; 9 bases line up with TRBD1. The CDR3 runs 15 residues. CDR1 LGHDT and CDR2 YNNKEL come from the germline V gene (reference sequence). The trim removed 4 bases at V and 4 bases at J, leaving 5 bases unmatched. The CDR3 DNA reads TGTGCCAGCAGCCGCGGGACAGGGAGAGGAAACACCATATATTTT. Protein product: CASSRGTGRGNTIYF.

This chain joins TRBV6-2 or TRBV6-3 and TRBJ2-3; TRBD1 is a possible D gene (6 bases). This CDR3 comprises 14 residues. Germline CDR1 and CDR2: MNHEY and SVGEGT. The ends were cut back, 5 bases at V and 1 base at J, with 10 bases in the middle. Here the CDR3 reads CASSGDTRTDTQYF. CDR3 in DNA: TGTGCCAGCAGTGGGGACACCCGCACAGATACGCAGTATTTT.

V and J are TRBV5-4 and TRBJ1-3; D may be TRBD1 (6 bases). Germline V gene sequence: CDR1 SGHNT, CDR2 YYREEE (reference sequence). V gave up 0 bases and J gave up 4 bases, with 8 bases separating them. The CDR3 has 14 amino acids. The CDR3: CASSLAGTGNTIYF. Here the CDR3 DNA reads TGTGCCAGCAGCTTGGCAGGGACAGGAAACACCATATATTTT.

The rearrangement joins TRBV19 to TRBJ1-2, with 10 bases matching TRBD1. V lost 9 bases and J lost 4; bases outside the gene matches: 11. Germline-derived CDR1 and CDR2 are LNHDA and SQIVND (reference sequence). This CDR3 comprises 15 residues. The CDR3 nucleotides are TGTGCCAGCCTCAGCCGGGACAGGGGTAGCTATGGCTACACCTTC. It codes for CASLSRDRGSYGYTF.

The chain carries TRBV5-1 and TRBJ2-3; 11 nucleotides match TRBD2. From germline, CDR1 is SGHRS and CDR2 YFSETQ. The V segment lost 4 bases and the J segment 0 bases; nucleotides outside the gene matches: 7. The CDR3 is 17 amino acids. The CDR3 DNA reads TGCGCCAGCAGCATTGGGACTAGCGGAACTAGCACAGATACGCAGTATTTT. Translation gives CASSIGTSGTSTDTQYF.

V is TRBV11-3 and J is TRBJ2-1; 10 bases agree with TRBD1. This CDR3 is built from 15 residues. Germline CDR1 and CDR2: SGHNT and YENEEA. V shed 5 bases, J shed 3 bases, and the junction held 4 bases outside the gene matches. CDR3: CASSNDRGHYNEQFF. As DNA, the CDR3 is TGTGCCAGCAGCAATGACAGGGGGCACTACAATGAGCAGTTCTTC.

The chain joins TRBV2 to TRBJ1-6; TRBD1 aligns across 8 bases. V shed 7 bases, J shed 5 bases, and the junction held 7 bases outside the gene matches. This CDR3 is 15 amino acids long. CDR1 and CDR2 from the germline V gene are SNHLY and FYNNEI. The CDR3 DNA follows: TGTGCCAGCATGCCAGACAGGGGAGATAATTCACCCCTCCACTTT. It translates to CASMPDRGDNSPLHF.

This sequence joins TRBV29-1 and TRBJ1-3; 9 nucleotides match TRBD1. Germline V CDR1 and CDR2: SQVTM, ANQGSEA. Trimming removed 6 bases from V and 4 bases from J; junction bases left unmatched: 7. The CDR3 has 14 residues. CDR3 coding DNA: TGCAGCGTAACGGGACAGGGATTCGGAAACACCATATATTTT. Translated, it gives CSVTGQGFGNTIYF.